This is a list of T cell receptor beta chains from one sample in a study of chemoradiotherapy in HPV16-positive cancers. Only in-frame clones appear in the TCRdb table, and some are missing; sequencing was by immunoSEQ multiplex PCR. The sample holds under 15,000 clones, approximately 80% seen once. This material was acquired from a patient who underwent chemoradiotherapy. Receptor source: a human donor with HPV-associated anogenital cancer. Each CDR3 is given with its conserved first and last residue. D genes are given only for firm matches. For some rows the clone size is stated as once, few or many, or as a class when expanded; others skip it.

TRBV18	TRBJ2-7	TRBD2	.	14	TGTGCCAGCTCCGTAGCGGGGGGCCCCTACGAGCAGTACTTC	CASSVAGGPYEQYF
TRBV27	TRBJ1-5	.	.	13	TGTGCCAGCAGTTCCAGGTTTGGTCAGCCCCAGCATTTT	CASSSRFGQPQHF
TRBV15	TRBJ1-6	TRBD1	.	14	TGTGCCACCAGCAGGGGGGACAGGGGCTCACCCCTCCACTTT	CATSRGDRGSPLHF
TRBV29-1	TRBJ1-1	.	.	13	TGCAGCGGTACGACCAGGAATGCCAGGGAAGCTTTCTTT	CSGTTRNAREAFF
TRBV7-3	TRBJ2-1	TRBD2	.	15	TGTGCCAGCAGCCTGAGACTAGCGGGTTACAATGAGCAGTTCTTC	CASSLRLAGYNEQFF
TRBV19	TRBJ1-1	.	.	11	TGTGCCACTAGGCGGGGAACTGAAGCTTTCTTT	CATRRGTEAFF
TRBV5-3	TRBJ1-5	.	few	15	TGTGCCAGAAGCCCCGCCATGGCAGCCGAAAGGCCCCAGCATTTT	CARSPAMAAERPQHF
TRBV4-2	TRBJ2-2	.	.	14	TGTGCCAGCAGCCAGGAGCGGTCTACCGGGGAGCTGTTTTTT	CASSQERSTGELFF
TRBV9	TRBJ1-3	.	.	16	TGTGCCAGCAGCGTAGGAACAGACATCTCTGGAAACACCATATATTTT	CASSVGTDISGNTIYF
TRBV2	TRBJ1-6	.	.	12	TGTGCCAGCAGCGCCAATAATTCACCCCTCCACTTT	CASSANNSPLHF
TRBV9	TRBJ2-7	.	.	14	TGTGCCAGCAGCCGCCATGGGGGGAACTACGAGCAGTACTTC	CASSRHGGNYEQYF
TRBV6-5	TRBJ1-2	.	.	14	TGTGCCACCCGACCGGGGGGCGCTGACTATGGCTACACCTTC	CATRPGGADYGYTF